Below, 12 T cell receptor beta chains from the same sample are listed, as sequenced in a study of PD-L1 blockade in urothelial cancer. The time point here: pretreatment peripheral blood. Libraries were prepared by immunoSEQ multiplex PCR; TCRdb keeps only in-frame clonotypes and omits some of them. The data contain over 65,000 clones, roughly 90% of them singletons. The sequencing here drew on PBMCs, taken around atezolizumab (anti-PD-L1) treatment. The receptors shown here come from a man in his 70s with urothelial cancer.

The chain has TRBV6-5 and TRBJ2-2; D is undetermined. Trimming removed 4 bases from V and 8 bases from J, with 5 bases in between. The CDR3 consists of 11 residues. Germline V gene data show CDR1 as MNHEY and CDR2 as SVGAGI. The CDR3 DNA is TGTGCCAGCAGTTCTCTTGGGGAGCTGTTTTTT. It is translated as CASSSLGELFF.

V and J are TRBV19 and TRBJ1-5; 7 nucleotides align to TRBD1. V gave up 1 base and J gave up 6 bases; unmatched junction bases: 6. The CDR3 length is 15 residues. Per germline, CDR1 LNHDA and CDR2 SQIVND (reference sequence). CDR3 in DNA: TGTGCCAGTAGTATAGTACAGGGGTTGGGTCAGCCCCAGCATTTT. Translation: CASSIVQGLGQPQHF.

This clone came up once. V gene TRBV5-4 combines with J gene TRBJ2-7; 9 bases line up with TRBD1. Trimming cost V 4 bases and J 1 base; bases outside gene matches: 0. The germline V gene encodes CDR1 SGHNT and CDR2 YYREEE (reference sequence). The CDR3 runs 13 residues. The CDR3, as DNA: TGTGCCAGCAGCGGACAGGGGTCCTACGAGCAGTACTTC. Residues: CASSGQGSYEQYF. The complete variable domain, with remaining parts taken from reference TRBV5-4 and TRBJ2-7, reads ETGVTQSPTHLIKTRGQQVTLRCSSQSGHNTVSWYQQALGQGPQFIFQYYREEENGRGNFPPRFSGLQFPNYSSELNVNALELDDSALYLCASSGQGSYEQYFGPGTRLTVT.

A single count supports this clone. V gene TRBV19 combines with J gene TRBJ2-6, with a possible D match to TRBD1 (7 bases). CDR3 size: 17 residues. The ends were cut back, 7 bases at V and 2 bases at J, with 18 bases in the middle. Germline CDR1 reads LNHDA; CDR2 reads SQIVND (reference sequence). In DNA, the CDR3 is TGTGCCAGTAACGGAGGGGGCGCCGTGGCTGGGGCCAACGTCCTGACTTTC. Encoded protein: CASNGGGAVAGANVLTF. The variable domain in full, with the rest retrieved from reference TRBV19 and TRBJ2-6, is DGGITQSPKYLFRKEGQNVTLSCEQNLNHDAMYWYRQDPGQGLRLIYYSQIVNDFQKGDIAEGYSVSREKKESFPLTVTSAQKNPTAFYLCASNGGGAVAGANVLTFGAGSRLTVL.

This clone was recorded once. The V gene is TRBV6-6, the J gene TRBJ2-5; 10 bases match TRBD2. Trimming removed 7 bases from V and 5 bases from J; junction bases left unmatched: 10. The CDR3 length is 15 residues. From germline, CDR1 is MNHNY and CDR2 SVGAGI (reference sequence). The DNA for the CDR3 is TGTGCCAGCACCATAACTAGCGGGACCGGGGAGACCCAGTACTTC. It encodes CASTITSGTGETQYF.

This chain joins TRBV6-5 and TRBJ1-1, with TRBD1 matching 8 bases. Per germline, CDR1 MNHEY and CDR2 SVGAGI. The CDR3 consists of 15 residues. With 2 bases clipped from V and 7 bases from J, the junction kept 9 bases outside the gene matches. CDR3 protein: CASSYRFGTGSEAFF. In nucleotides, the CDR3 is TGTGCCAGCAGTTACCGGTTTGGGACAGGCAGTGAAGCTTTCTTT.

The table lists this clone with a few counts. The rearrangement uses TRBV27 and TRBJ2-2, with TRBD2 identical over 7 bases. The V gene end was trimmed by 5 bases and the J gene end by 1 base; junction bases not matched to a gene: 7. The length of the CDR3 is 16 residues. CDR1 and CDR2 from the germline V gene are MNHEY and SMNVEV (reference sequence). The CDR3 spells CASSLWTGGNTGELFF. In nucleotides, the CDR3 is TGTGCCAGCAGTCTGTGGACGGGGGGGAACACCGGGGAGCTGTTTTTT.

This clone was seen more than once but under ten times. This chain uses TRBV5-4 with TRBJ2-7, with 10 bases that match TRBD2. There are 16 residues in the CDR3. Germline values: CDR1 SGHNT, CDR2 YYREEE (reference sequence). V dropped 1 base and J dropped 1; count of bases not matched to a gene: 5. CDR3 in DNA: TGTGCCAGCAGCTTGTTAACAGCGGGAGGGTCCTACGAGCAGTACTTC. This translates into CASSLLTAGGSYEQYF.

The V call is TRBV28, the J call TRBJ1-1, with D perhaps TRBD1 (6 bases). This CDR3 comprises 14 residues. Germline CDR1 and CDR2: MDHEN and SYDVKM. V shed 5 bases and J shed 11 bases, with 21 bases lying between them. This chain's CDR3 is CASSPGIYTGSAFF. Here the CDR3 DNA reads TGTGCCAGCAGTCCCGGGATATACACAGGGTCTGCTTTCTTT. Based on the CDR3 plus reference TRBV28 and TRBJ1-1, the full variable domain is DVKVTQSSRYLVKRTGEKVFLECVQDMDHENMFWYRQDPGLGLRLIYFSYDVKMKEKGDIPEGYSVSREKKERFSLILESASTNQTSMYLCASSPGIYTGSAFFGQGTRLTVV.

The V gene is TRBV6-5, the J gene TRBJ2-2; D unclear. This CDR3 is 15 amino acids long. The V and J ends lost 4 bases and 1 base respectively, with 10 bases between them. Germline assignment: CDR1 MNHEY and CDR2 SVGAGI. CDR3 DNA sequence: TGTGCCAGCAGTTTCTCAGCGATGAACACCGGGGAGCTGTTTTTT. As protein: CASSFSAMNTGELFF.

The chain employs TRBV10-1 and TRBJ2-2, with TRBD2 matching 9 bases. Germline CDR1 is WNHNN and CDR2 is SYGVQD (reference sequence). V dropped 6 bases and J dropped 6; count of bases not matched to a gene: 8. CDR3 length: 15 residues. The CDR3 reads CASSPSGISAGELFF. DNA of the CDR3: TGCGCCAGCAGCCCTAGCGGGATAAGTGCCGGGGAGCTGTTTTTT.

CDR3: CAARAGGKSGANVLTF. The CDR3 nucleotides read TGTGCCGCGAGGGCAGGGGGCAAATCTGGGGCCAACGTCCTGACTTTC. The chain employs TRBV30 and TRBJ2-6; 8 positions agree with TRBD1. V dropped 8 bases and J dropped 1; count of bases not matched to a gene: 10. CDR1 is GTSNPN, CDR2 SVGIG, per germline (reference sequence). This CDR3 spans 16 amino acids.